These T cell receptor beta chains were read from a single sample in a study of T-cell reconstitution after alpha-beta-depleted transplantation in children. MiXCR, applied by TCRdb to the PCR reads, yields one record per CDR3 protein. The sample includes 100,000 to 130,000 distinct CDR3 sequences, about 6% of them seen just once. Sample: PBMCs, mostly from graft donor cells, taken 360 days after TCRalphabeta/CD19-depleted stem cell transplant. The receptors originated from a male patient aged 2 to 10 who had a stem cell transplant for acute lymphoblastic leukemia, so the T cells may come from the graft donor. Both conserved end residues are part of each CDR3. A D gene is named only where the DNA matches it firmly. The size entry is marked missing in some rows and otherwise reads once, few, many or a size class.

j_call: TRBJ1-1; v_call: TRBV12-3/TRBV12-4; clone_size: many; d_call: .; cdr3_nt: TGTGCCAGCAGTTTATTCGGGGGGACTGAAGCTTTCTTT; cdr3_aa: CASSLFGGTEAFF
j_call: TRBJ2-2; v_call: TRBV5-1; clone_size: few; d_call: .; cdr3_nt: TGCGCCAGCAGCCCCCAAGGGCGCCCGGGCACCGGGGAGCTGTTTTTT; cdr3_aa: CASSPQGRPGTGELFF
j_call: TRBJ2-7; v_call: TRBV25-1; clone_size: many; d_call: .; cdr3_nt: TGTGCCAGTGGTCTGGGGGAGCAGTACTTC; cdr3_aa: CASGLGEQYF
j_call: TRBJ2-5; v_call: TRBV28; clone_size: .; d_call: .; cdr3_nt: TGTGCCAGCAGGGTGGTTGGACAGGGAGGGCAAGAGACCCAGTACTTC; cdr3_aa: CASRVVGQGGQETQYF
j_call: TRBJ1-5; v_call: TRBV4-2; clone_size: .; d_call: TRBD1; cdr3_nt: TGTGCCAGCAGCCAAGGGACAGGGAGGAACCAGCCCCAGCATTTT; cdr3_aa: CASSQGTGRNQPQHF
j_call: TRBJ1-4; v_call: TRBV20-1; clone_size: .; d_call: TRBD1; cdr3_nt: TGCAGTGCTAGAGAACAGGGGTTTGAAAAACTGTTTTTT; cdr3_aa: CSAREQGFEKLFF
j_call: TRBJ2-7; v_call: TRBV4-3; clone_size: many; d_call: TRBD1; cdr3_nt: TGCGCCAGCAGCTACTACAGGGGAAGCGAGCAGTACTTC; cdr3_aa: CASSYYRGSEQYF
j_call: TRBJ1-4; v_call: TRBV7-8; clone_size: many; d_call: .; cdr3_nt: TGTGCCAGCAGTATACAGGGAGCTAGGGGACTGTTTTTT; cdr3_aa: CASSIQGARGLFF
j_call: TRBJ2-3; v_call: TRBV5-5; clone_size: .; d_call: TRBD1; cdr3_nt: TGTGCCAGCAGCCCCGACAGGGTTCTCAGCACAGATACGCAGTATTTT; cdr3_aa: CASSPDRVLSTDTQYF
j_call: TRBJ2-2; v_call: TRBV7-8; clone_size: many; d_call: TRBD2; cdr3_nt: TGTGCGGGAGTAGCGGGGATAGCGAACACCGGGGAGCTGTTTTTT; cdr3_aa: CAGVAGIANTGELFF
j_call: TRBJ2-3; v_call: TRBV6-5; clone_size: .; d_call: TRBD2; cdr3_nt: TGTGCCAGCAGTTTCGGGGGGGCTACAGATACGCAGTATTTT; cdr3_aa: CASSFGGATDTQYF
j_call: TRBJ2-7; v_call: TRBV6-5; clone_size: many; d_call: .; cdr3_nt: TGTGCCAGCAGTTACGTAGGGGCCACCTACGAGCAGTACTTC; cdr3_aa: CASSYVGATYEQYF
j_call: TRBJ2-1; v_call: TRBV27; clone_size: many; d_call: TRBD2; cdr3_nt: TGTGCCAGCAGGCCCGGGACTAGCTTCCATGAGCAGTTCTTC; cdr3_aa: CASRPGTSFHEQFF
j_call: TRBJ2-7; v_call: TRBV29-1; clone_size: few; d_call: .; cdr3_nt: TGCAGCGTTGAAGAGGCCTACGAGCAGTACTTC; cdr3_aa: CSVEEAYEQYF
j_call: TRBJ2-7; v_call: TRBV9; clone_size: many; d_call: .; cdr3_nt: TGTGCCAGCAGCGTAGAGTCCTTTGCAGGGACCTACGAGCAGTACTTC; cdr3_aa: CASSVESFAGTYEQYF